Shown below are 31 T cell receptor beta chains from a single sample sequenced in a study of T-cell reconstitution after alpha-beta-depleted transplantation in children. The TCRbeta library incorporated unique molecular identifiers. TCRdb independently ran MiXCR on the PCR reads; one entry per CDR3 protein. The table lists about 420,000 distinct CDR3 sequences, 15% to 20% of them singletons. Sequenced material: PBMCs, mostly from graft donor cells, taken 360 days after TCRalphabeta/CD19-depleted stem cell transplant. All receptors derive from a boy under two years old who had a stem cell transplant for Wiskott-Aldrich syndrome, so the T cells may come from the graft donor.

This clonotype occurred a few times. This chain connects TRBV20-1 to TRBJ2-7; TRBD1 matches at 9 bases. Germline CDR1 is DFQATT and CDR2 is SNEGSKA (reference sequence). J lost 4 bases, V lost 6 bases, and 7 bases had no gene match. The CDR3 loop spans 13 amino acids. The CDR3 region has the DNA TGCAGTGCCACAAACAGGGGGCGGTACGAGCAGTACTTC. Its protein is CSATNRGRYEQYF.

In its sample, this clonotype was seen a few times. The gene calls are TRBV7-2 and TRBJ2-2, with a weak D call TRBD1 (5 bases). Looked up from germline, CDR1 is SGHTA and CDR2 is FQGNSA. Trimming shortened V by 2 bases and J by 1 base, and 8 bases separated the two germline ends. The CDR3 consists of 15 residues. The CDR3 sequence is CASSLTGQNTGELFF. Written as DNA, the CDR3 is TGTGCCAGCAGCTTAACCGGACAGAACACCGGGGAGCTGTTTTTT.

This clonotype occurred a few times. The chain combines TRBV5-1 with TRBJ2-2; a possible D gene is TRBD1 (6 bases). The CDR3 consists of 15 residues. Germline V gene sequence: CDR1 SGHRS, CDR2 YFSETQ. V lost 0 bases, J lost 5 bases, and 11 bases lay in between. The CDR3 here is CASSLVGARTGELFF. In nucleotides, the CDR3 is TGCGCCAGCAGCTTGGTGGGGGCGAGGACCGGGGAGCTGTTTTTT.

This clonotype was counted between two and nine times. The chain employs TRBV20-1 and TRBJ2-1; 7 nucleotides agree with TRBD2. The germline V gene encodes CDR1 DFQATT and CDR2 SNEGSKA (reference sequence). The CDR3 runs to 13 residues. With 5 bases clipped from V and 10 bases from J, the junction kept 11 bases outside the gene matches. The CDR3: CSAEKSGREEQFF. The CDR3 DNA is TGCAGTGCTGAAAAATCGGGGAGGGAGGAGCAGTTCTTC.

This clonotype showed up just a few times. The chain employs TRBV7-9 and TRBJ2-7; possibly TRBD2 for D (6 bases). CDR3 length equals 13 residues. Trimming took 6 bases from V and 3 from J, leaving 12 bases between them. Per the germline V gene, CDR1 is SEHNR and CDR2 is FQNEAQ (reference sequence). The DNA for the CDR3 is TGTGCCAGCAGTCTCAGCGGGCGCTACGAGCAGTACTTC. Protein: CASSLSGRYEQYF.

This clonotype appeared a few times. The chain recombines TRBV4-2 with TRBJ2-2, with 9 nucleotides matching TRBD2. The germline gives CDR1 LGHNA, CDR2 YNFKEQ. Germline trimming cut 3 bases from V and 4 bases from J; bases unmatched to any gene: 12. The CDR3 spans 18 residues. The CDR3 spells CASSHGAGGARATGELFF. For the CDR3, the DNA is TGTGCCAGCAGCCACGGAGCGGGGGGCGCAAGAGCCACCGGGGAGCTGTTTTTT.

This chain joins TRBV5-1 and TRBJ2-2, with TRBD2 matching 16 bases. CDR3 size: 18 residues. The junction had 7 bases not matched to a gene; V was cut back by 5 bases and J by 3 bases. Germline CDR1 and CDR2: SGHRS and YFSETQ. CDR3 nucleotide sequence: TGCGCCAGCAGTCCCGGGACTAGCGGGAGGGCTTACACCGGGGAGCTGTTTTTT. Amino acid sequence: CASSPGTSGRAYTGELFF.

The chain couples TRBV20-1 to TRBJ2-5, with D perhaps TRBD1 (7 bases). Germline V gives CDR1 DFQATT, CDR2 SNEGSKA (reference sequence). V shed 3 bases and J shed 4 bases, with 12 bases lying between them. CDR3 size: 13 residues. Here the CDR3 DNA reads TGCAGTGCTAGGGCGGGACAGAGAGAGACCCAGTACTTC. It codes for CSARAGQRETQYF.

This clonotype appeared a few times. The rearrangement links TRBV7-2 to TRBJ2-7; D is possibly TRBD2 (7 bases). V was clipped by 1 base and J by 6 bases, with 22 bases between them. The CDR3 spans 17 residues. CDR1 is SGHTA and CDR2 is FQGNSA in the germline V gene. In nucleotides, the CDR3 is TGTGCCAGCAGCTTAGTTTCGGGGGGCGTCGTTCCTTTCGAGCAGTACTTC. Translated: CASSLVSGGVVPFEQYF.

The table lists this clonotype with a few counts. The gene calls are TRBV4-3 and TRBJ2-3, with 8 bases fitting TRBD2. This CDR3 region has 19 residues. Per the germline V gene, CDR1 is LGHNA and CDR2 is YSLEER. The V segment lost 0 bases and the J segment 1 base; nucleotides outside the gene matches: 12. The CDR3 reads CASSQDRRLPREGTDTQYF. The CDR3 nucleotides are TGCGCCAGCAGCCAAGACCGCCGTTTACCGCGGGAGGGCACAGATACGCAGTATTTT.

This clonotype was detected only a few times. The chain carries TRBV6-2 or TRBV6-3 and TRBJ2-5; D not resolved. V lost 3 bases and J 2 bases, leaving 4 bases between the germline ends. This CDR3 is 12 amino acids long. Germline CDR1 MNHEY, CDR2 SVGEGT. CDR3 sequence (DNA): TGTGCCAGCAGTTATTCTCAAGAGACCCAGTACTTC. It translates to CASSYSQETQYF.

This clonotype appeared a few times. CDR3 DNA sequence: TGCGCCAGCAGCTTTGGGGGAGCAGATACGCAGTATTTT. Translated: CASSFGGADTQYF. This chain connects TRBV5-1 to TRBJ2-3; D may correspond to TRBD1 or TRBD2 (5 bases each). The V gene lost 2 bases and the J gene lost 4 bases, with 8 bases spanning the gap. Germline-derived CDR1 and CDR2 are SGHRS and YFSETQ. CDR3 length: 13 amino acids.

The sample holds a few counts of this clonotype. This sequence joins TRBV11-2 and TRBJ2-7; tentative D call: TRBD1 (5 bases). Trimming cost V 1 base and J 4 bases, with 14 bases left between them. This CDR3 spans 15 amino acids. Germline V gene lookup returns CDR1 SGHAT and CDR2 FQNNGV. The CDR3 bases are TGTGCCAGCAGCTTAGCTAGGACAAAAGCGTACGAGCAGTACTTC. It encodes CASSLARTKAYEQYF.

In DNA, the CDR3 is TGCAGTGCTAGTACAGGGGGTCCGCCCCAGCATTTT. It specifies CSASTGGPPQHF. The chain links TRBV20-1 to TRBJ1-5; 8 bases match TRBD1. J lost 9 bases, V lost 3 bases, and 4 bases had no gene match. Germline V CDR1 and CDR2: DFQATT, SNEGSKA (reference sequence). This CDR3 spans 12 amino acids.

This sequence joins TRBV10-2 and TRBJ2-1, with TRBD2 matching 14 bases. CDR1 is WSHSY, CDR2 SAAADI, per germline. After removal of 0 bases from V and 7 bases from J, the junction contained 8 bases not matched to a gene. The CDR3 contains 18 residues. CDR3 DNA: TGCGCCAGCAGTGAGTCGAAGTGGGGACTAGCGGGAGTAAATGAGCAGTTCTTC. Amino acid sequence: CASSESKWGLAGVNEQFF.

V is TRBV19 and J is TRBJ2-7, with a possible D match to TRBD1 (6 bases). Germline CDR1 LNHDA, CDR2 SQIVND (reference sequence). The V and J ends lost 3 bases and 2 bases respectively, with 11 bases between them. The CDR3 is made up of 14 amino acids. The CDR3 reads CASSINRDAYEQYF. CDR3 bases: TGTGCCAGTAGTATTAACAGGGATGCCTACGAGCAGTACTTC.

The chain employs TRBV4-1 and TRBJ2-1; 8 nucleotides align to TRBD1. J was trimmed by 4 bases and V by 0 bases; bases with no gene match: 8. This CDR3 has 17 amino acids. Germline loops: CDR1 MGHRA, CDR2 YSYEKL. In DNA, the CDR3 is TGCGCCAGCAGCCAAGATCCTGGACAGGGTACATACAATGAGCAGTTCTTC. Its protein is CASSQDPGQGTYNEQFF.

This clonotype has a handful of counts. J is TRBJ2-7 and V is TRBV4-1; D not certain. This CDR3 is 14 amino acids long. Germline V gives CDR1 MGHRA, CDR2 YSYEKL. Trimming pared 4 bases from V and 4 bases from J, leaving 14 bases between. CDR3: CASSPRWAAYEQYF. In DNA form, the CDR3 reads TGCGCCAGCAGCCCCCGATGGGCCGCATACGAGCAGTACTTC.

This clonotype has a handful of counts. The chain employs TRBV5-5 and TRBJ2-2; D is possibly TRBD1 (6 bases). The V gene's germline CDR1 is SGHKS and CDR2 YYEKEE (reference sequence). Trimming took 2 bases from V and 2 from J, leaving 10 bases between them. There are 15 residues in the CDR3. The CDR3 bases are TGTGCCAGCAGCTTCCGACAGGACAACACCGGGGAGCTGTTTTTT. Its protein is CASSFRQDNTGELFF.

The chain links TRBV29-1 to TRBJ2-3; tentatively, D is TRBD2 (5 bases). CDR1 is SQVTM and CDR2 is ANQGSEA in the germline V gene. The CDR3 runs to 13 residues. V was cut by 2 bases and J by 0 bases, with 6 bases left in between. The CDR3 bases are TGCAGCGTTGAAAGGACTAGCACAGATACGCAGTATTTT. Its protein is CSVERTSTDTQYF.

This clonotype was counted between two and nine times. Without the conserved terminal phenylalanine or tryptophan, this CDR3 likely stems from a read error. No DNA is shown, since the ends of the CDR3 on it are uncertain; the CDR3 is the one TCRdb lists. The genes are TRBV28 and TRBJ2-3; TRBD2, the table's D call, was not compared with the DNA. The CDR3 adds up to 12 amino acids, both ends counted. The germline CDR1 and CDR2 sequences are MDHEN and SYDVKM. CDR3 loop: CASSSGTLRVSL.

V is TRBV5-1 and J is TRBJ1-1; D is uncertain. CDR1 and CDR2 from the germline V gene are SGHRS and YFSETQ. Trimming took off 0 bases at V and 0 bases at J, with 9 bases between the two ends. The CDR3 consists of 15 residues. The CDR3 loop reads CASSLATALNTEAFF. CDR3 in DNA: TGCGCCAGCAGCTTGGCGACGGCCTTGAACACTGAAGCTTTCTTT.

V is TRBV6-2 or TRBV6-3 and J is TRBJ2-3; TRBD2 agrees at 7 bases. From germline, CDR1 is MNHEY and CDR2 SVGEGT. V gave up 2 bases and J gave up 4 bases; unmatched junction bases: 12. The CDR3 is 17 amino acids. The CDR3 bases are TGTGCCAGCAGTTACCGCCGGCGGGCGGGAGTGGCAGATACGCAGTATTTT. Translated: CASSYRRRAGVADTQYF.

The rearrangement links TRBV25-1 to TRBJ2-7, with TRBD1 matching 7 bases. There are 13 residues in the CDR3. From germline, CDR1 is MGHDK and CDR2 SYGVNS. V trimming: 8 bases; J trimming: 7 bases; junction bases outside the gene matches: 11. The CDR3 is CASPLGTACEQYF. The CDR3 nucleotides read TGTGCCAGCCCCCTCGGGACAGCCTGTGAGCAGTACTTC.

In its sample, this clonotype was seen a few times. J is TRBJ2-2 and V is TRBV7-9; 7 nucleotides match TRBD1. Germline V CDR1 and CDR2: SEHNR, FQNEAQ (reference sequence). The CDR3 is 15 amino acids. Trimming cost V 2 bases and J 2 bases; bases outside gene matches: 2. DNA for the CDR3: TGTGCCAGCAGCTTAAGGGACAGTAACACCGGGGAGCTGTTTTTT. This encodes CASSLRDSNTGELFF.

This clonotype was observed a few times. The rearrangement links TRBV6-2 or TRBV6-3 to TRBJ1-1; weak D call: TRBD1 (5 bases). Germline loops: CDR1 MNHEY, CDR2 SVGEGT. CDR3 length equals 13 residues. V was pared by 6 bases and J by 1 base, with 9 bases between. The chain's CDR3 is CASRQDGNTEAFF. In DNA form, the CDR3 reads TGTGCCAGCAGACAGGACGGGAACACTGAAGCTTTCTTT.

This clonotype was detected only a few times. The rearrangement joins TRBV4-1 to TRBJ2-6; 10 nucleotides match TRBD1. J gave up 3 bases and V 0 bases, and 8 bases lay outside the gene matches. The CDR3 runs 19 residues. Germline V gene data show CDR1 as MGHRA and CDR2 as YSYEKL. The CDR3, as DNA: TGCGCCAGCAGCCAAGATCCAAGACAGGGGGCGGTTGGGGCCAACGTCCTGACTTTC. Its protein is CASSQDPRQGAVGANVLTF.

This clonotype was seen at least ten times. The J gene is TRBJ2-1, the V gene TRBV24-1; D ambiguous. Germline CDR1 and CDR2: KGHDR and SFDVKD. The CDR3 extends over 14 amino acids. V gave up 5 bases and J gave up 4 bases, with 11 bases separating them. This CDR3 is CATSGAGTYNEQFF. The CDR3 nucleotides are TGTGCCACCAGTGGAGCCGGAACTTACAATGAGCAGTTCTTC.

This chain connects TRBV12-3 or TRBV12-4 to TRBJ2-1, with D perhaps TRBD1 or TRBD2 (5 bases each). Trimming shortened V by 5 bases and J by 6 bases, and 11 bases separated the two germline ends. CDR3 length: 13 amino acids. This chain's CDR3 is CASSPWGFNEQFF. CDR3 nucleotide sequence: TGTGCCAGCAGTCCCTGGGGGTTCAATGAGCAGTTCTTC.

The chain recombines TRBV7-9 with TRBJ2-1; 11 positions match TRBD2. The germline CDR1 and CDR2 sequences are SEHNR and FQNEAQ (reference sequence). The CDR3 spans 15 residues. Unmatched junction bases numbered 8, after V lost 5 bases and J lost 8 bases. The CDR3 sequence is CASSQTSGVTYEQFF. For the CDR3, the DNA is TGTGCCAGCAGCCAGACTAGCGGGGTGACCTATGAGCAGTTCTTC.

This clonotype was found a few times. V usage is TRBV20-1 and J usage is TRBJ2-7; no reliable D call. CDR3 length: 14 residues. Deletions cut 6 bases from V and 3 bases from J, with 18 bases between. Germline V gives CDR1 DFQATT, CDR2 SNEGSKA (reference sequence). The DNA of the CDR3 is TGCAGTGCGACCGTCTTGGCATCCTACTACGAGCAGTACTTC. Protein: CSATVLASYYEQYF.